This T cell receptor (beta chain) is from a study of T-cell reconstitution after alpha-beta-depleted transplantation in children. The study's findings and limits: T-cell counts and diversity were attributed mostly to newly produced T cells one year after transplant. Some patients owed their high day-60 TCRbeta diversity to surviving recipient T cells and thymic progenitors. At around two months after transplant, the alpha-beta T cells were reportedly derived from several hundred expanded clones that came from non-depleted graft cells.

The library targeted TCRbeta and was prepared with unique molecular identifiers. Via MiXCR, TCRdb re-called the PCR reads, giving one row per CDR3 protein. Of more than 200,000 distinct CDR3 sequences detected, 25% appear once; the ten largest clones hold over 2.5%. This CDR3 comprises 14 residues. Germline V gene sequence: CDR1 DFQATT, CDR2 SNEGSKA (reference sequence). In regard to this clonotype: As yet, its antigen is unknown.

The sequenced sample was PBMCs, obtained before TCRalphabeta/CD19-depleted stem cell transplant. J is TRBJ2-3 and V is TRBV20-1, with TRBD1 matching over 8 bases. This clonotype was obtained from a girl aged 2-15 years with Fanconi anemia, due to receive a stem cell transplant. In nucleotides, the CDR3 is TGCAGCCCACAACAGGGGGGCGGCACAGATACGCAGTATTTT. Translation gives CSPQQGGGTDTQYF.